Following are 32 T cell receptor beta chains from one sample sequenced in a study of CD8+ T cells in alopecia areata. cDNA reverse transcribed from extracted RNA served as the sequencing template. Clones were sequenced by immunoSEQ multiplex PCR, and TCRdb holds only the in-frame ones, with some missing. The data contain about 190,000 clones, 60% of them singletons. Treatment indicated: oral pan-JAK inhibitor, 5-10 mg twice daily. The source material was CD4+ T cells sorted from blood, sampled at week 4, from a patient treated with tofacitinib. The receptors originated from a human donor with alopecia areata.

V and J are TRBV2 and TRBJ1-2; 7 nucleotides agree with TRBD1. The germline V gene encodes CDR1 SNHLY and CDR2 FYNNEI. Trimming cost V 3 bases and J 8 bases; bases outside gene matches: 6. CDR3 length: 13 residues. The CDR3 spells CASSETGLRGYTF. CDR3 bases: TGTGCCAGCAGTGAGACAGGGCTGCGAGGCTACACCTTC.

The J gene is TRBJ2-5, the V gene TRBV29-1; tentatively, D is TRBD1 (6 bases). V shed 3 bases and J shed 3 bases, with 14 bases lying between them. This CDR3 has 14 residues. Germline CDR1 reads SQVTM; CDR2 reads ANQGSEA. Here the CDR3 DNA reads TGCAGCGTTGACGTCCTGGACAGAGAAGAGACCCAGTACTTC. As protein: CSVDVLDREETQYF.

With respect to this clone: The junction and the germline gene differ at one end; a read error may be behind it. This sequence joins TRBV7-9 and TRBJ2-5, with D maybe TRBD2 (5 bases). This CDR3 has 14 residues. CDR1 is SEHNR and CDR2 is FQNEAQ in the germline V gene (reference sequence). The DNA of the CDR3 is TGTGGCAGCAGCTTAACTCGGGTAGCGGAGACCCAGTACTTC. Its protein is CGSSLTRVAETQYF.

This chain links TRBV4-1 with TRBJ1-2; the D gene is possibly TRBD1 (6 bases). Trimming pared 4 bases from V and 8 bases from J, leaving 14 bases between. Germline V gene sequence: CDR1 MGHRA, CDR2 YSYEKL. The CDR3 contains 13 residues. The DNA of the CDR3 is TGCGCCAGCAGCCCAGGACAGAGGCGCGGCTACACCTTC. It encodes CASSPGQRRGYTF.

This clone has only one observation. V usage is TRBV12-5 and J usage is TRBJ2-7; D gene ambiguous. CDR1 is LGHNT, CDR2 FRNRAP, per germline. The CDR3 totals 13 residues. Trimming cost V 1 base and J 0 bases, with 4 bases left between them. CDR3 residues: CASGLDNSYEQYF. The DNA for the CDR3 is TGTGCTAGTGGTTTGGATAACTCCTACGAGCAGTACTTC.

The gene calls are TRBV6-1 and TRBJ2-1, with 7 positions matching TRBD1. After removal of 7 bases from V and 10 bases from J, the junction contained 13 bases not matched to a gene. Germline-derived CDR1 and CDR2 are MNHNS and SASEGT. The CDR3 consists of 14 residues. The CDR3 nucleotides read TGTGCCAGCAACAGGGACAGAGCCTTTAAAGAGCAGTTCTTC. Translating it yields CASNRDRAFKEQFF.

The chain links TRBV30 to TRBJ1-1; D is uncertain. CDR3 size: 11 residues. CDR1 is GTSNPN, CDR2 SVGIG, per germline (reference sequence). The ends were cut back, 1 base at V and 7 bases at J, with 7 bases in the middle. CDR3 coding DNA: TGTGCCTGGAGTGGGAACCATGAAGCTTTCTTT. This encodes CAWSGNHEAFF.

This clone turned up a few times. The chain employs TRBV29-1 and TRBJ2-7, with 10 bases aligning to TRBD2. The V and J ends lost 6 bases and 0 bases, in that order; junction bases with no gene match: 5. This CDR3 is built from 14 residues. Germline V gene data show CDR1 as SQVTM and CDR2 as ANQGSEA. In DNA form, the CDR3 reads TGCAGCGTCCTCGGACTAGCGGACTCCTACGAGCAGTACTTC. Translated: CSVLGLADSYEQYF.

This clone appeared a few times. CDR3 residues: CSDLTGGYGYTF. CDR3 DNA: TGCAGCGATTTGACAGGGGGCTATGGCTACACCTTC. This rearrangement joins TRBV29-1 to TRBJ1-2; TRBD1 agrees at 9 bases. Germline trimming cut 7 bases from V and 4 bases from J; bases unmatched to any gene: 4. From germline, CDR1 is SQVTM and CDR2 ANQGSEA. The length of the CDR3 is 12 residues.

The rearrangement uses TRBV30 and TRBJ2-1, with D uncertain. CDR1 is GTSNPN and CDR2 is SVGIG in the germline V gene (reference sequence). V lost 8 bases and J lost 3, with 8 bases in between. The CDR3 totals 11 residues. CDR3 DNA sequence: TGTGCCCCGCCCGACTACAATGAGCAGTTCTTC. This codes for CAPPDYNEQFF.

V and J are TRBV5-1 and TRBJ2-1; no clear D gene. Germline CDR1 reads SGHRS; CDR2 reads YFSETQ. V was cut by 1 base and J by 8 bases, with 13 bases left in between. The CDR3 is 14 amino acids. The CDR3 region is CASSLSFRYDEQFF. CDR3 in DNA: TGCGCCAGCAGCTTGTCTTTCAGGTATGATGAGCAGTTCTTC.

The V gene is TRBV5-4, the J gene TRBJ1-5, with a weak D call TRBD1 (5 bases). Germline values: CDR1 SGHNT, CDR2 YYREEE (reference sequence). V was shortened by 0 bases and J by 4 bases, with 5 bases between the two germline ends. This CDR3 is built from 13 residues. CDR3 nucleotide sequence: TGTGCCAGCAGCTTGGCAGGGAATCAGCCCCAGCATTTT. Its protein product is CASSLAGNQPQHF.

This chain connects TRBV13 to TRBJ2-1; D remains ambiguous. The CDR3 totals 13 residues. Trimming left V 3 bases short and J 8 bases short, with 11 bases between. Germline values: CDR1 PRHDT, CDR2 FYEKMQ (reference sequence). In DNA, the CDR3 is TGTGCCAGCAGCTTGGACCCTAGGGATGAGCAGTTCTTC. Its protein product is CASSLDPRDEQFF. Using reference TRBV13 and TRBJ2-1 for the parts outside the CDR3, the full variable domain is AAGVIQSPRHLIKEKRETATLKCYPIPRHDTVYWYQQGPGQDPQFLISFYEKMQSDKGSIPDRFSAQQFSDYHSELNMSSLELGDSALYFCASSLDPRDEQFFGPGTRLTVL.

This clone was recorded a few times. This sequence joins TRBV29-1 and TRBJ2-3, with TRBD2 identical over 9 bases. V was clipped by 4 bases and J by 1 base; unmatched bases: 9. This CDR3 is built from 16 residues. Looked up from germline, CDR1 is SQVTM and CDR2 is ANQGSEA. The CDR3 DNA is TGCAGCGTTGTCCACATTCGGACTAGCGGCACAGATACGCAGTATTTT. This codes for CSVVHIRTSGTDTQYF.

The rearrangement joins TRBV5-1 to TRBJ2-3, with TRBD1 as a possible D gene (5 bases). The germline V and J ends were trimmed by 3 bases and 2 bases, with 16 bases remaining between them. The CDR3 covers 16 residues. Germline loops: CDR1 SGHRS, CDR2 YFSETQ. The CDR3 bases are TGCGCCAGCAGCTCCGGCCCACAGGTCCTCACAGATACGCAGTATTTT. It codes for CASSSGPQVLTDTQYF.

This sequence joins TRBV15 and TRBJ2-4; D not resolved. Between the trimmed V and J ends, which lost 6 bases and 0 bases, there was a span of 6 bases. Germline lookup yields CDR1 LNHNV and CDR2 YYDKDF (reference sequence). This CDR3 comprises 13 residues. CDR3 nucleotides: TGTGCCACCAGGGGGATAGCCAAAAACATTCAGTACTTC. This sequence encodes CATRGIAKNIQYF.

V gene TRBV30 combines with J gene TRBJ2-1, with TRBD2 matching over 13 bases. The germline CDR1 and CDR2 sequences are GTSNPN and SVGIG (reference sequence). Trimming at V came to 5 bases and at J to 9 bases, leaving 7 bases not matched to a gene. The CDR3 totals 14 residues. CDR3 loop: CAWGRTSGSPEQFF. In nucleotides, the CDR3 is TGTGCCTGGGGAAGGACTAGCGGGAGCCCTGAGCAGTTCTTC.

This clone was picked up a small number of times. The chain is built from TRBV29-1 and TRBJ2-7; 9 positions match TRBD2. V lost 3 bases, J lost 0 bases, and 3 bases stayed unmatched. The CDR3 sequence is 14 residues long. Germline CDR1 and CDR2: SQVTM and ANQGSEA. Written as DNA, the CDR3 is TGCAGCGTTGATAGACTAGCGGCCTCCTACGAGCAGTACTTC. Encoded protein: CSVDRLAASYEQYF.

The rearrangement links TRBV30 to TRBJ1-5; D is uncertain. The V gene's germline CDR1 is GTSNPN and CDR2 SVGIG (reference sequence). The CDR3 loop spans 15 amino acids. Trimming removed 3 bases at V and 8 bases at J, with 20 bases between. CDR3 residues: CAWRAGGGYLKPQHF. The CDR3 bases are TGTGCCTGGAGGGCCGGTGGAGGGTATCTAAAGCCCCAGCATTTT. The entire variable domain, with the rest obtained from reference TRBV30 and TRBJ1-5, is as follows: SQTIHQWPATLVQPVGSPLSLECTVEGTSNPNLYWYRQAAGRGLQLLFYSVGIGQISSEVPQNLSASRPQDRQFILSSKKLLLSDSGFYLCAWRAGGGYLKPQHFGDGTRLSIL.

V is TRBV7-2 and J is TRBJ2-7, with 11 bases aligning to TRBD2. The CDR3 contains 16 residues. With 0 bases clipped from V and 4 bases from J, the junction kept 5 bases outside the gene matches. Germline V gene sequence: CDR1 SGHTA, CDR2 FQGNSA. DNA of the CDR3: TGTGCCAGCAGCTTAGCGACAGGACTAGCGGGTTACGAGCAGTACTTC. The encoded protein is CASSLATGLAGYEQYF.

The gene calls are TRBV5-1 and TRBJ2-7; no firm D call. V lost 3 bases and J lost 5, with 6 bases in between. Germline V lookup: CDR1 SGHRS, CDR2 YFSETQ. This CDR3 has 11 residues. The CDR3 sequence: CASSSADEQYF. As DNA, the CDR3 is TGCGCCAGCAGCTCCGCTGACGAGCAGTACTTC.

The rearrangement joins TRBV14 to TRBJ2-3, with TRBD1 as a possible D gene (7 bases). The V end was cut by 4 bases, the J end by 0 bases, with 17 bases between. Germline CDR1 SGHDN, CDR2 FVKESK. The CDR3 spans 17 residues. The CDR3 region is CASSLRAGGGSTDTQYF. CDR3 coding DNA: TGTGCCAGCAGCCTCCGGGCCGGAGGGGGCAGCACAGATACGCAGTATTTT.

The chain couples TRBV7-2 to TRBJ1-1; possible D gene TRBD1, 5 bases. Germline V gene lookup returns CDR1 SGHTA and CDR2 FQGNSA. This CDR3 contains 12 residues. V gave up 5 bases and J gave up 8 bases, with 12 bases separating them. Here the CDR3 DNA reads TGTGCCAGCAGCCCAGACCGGGGGGAAGCTTTCTTT. It yields the protein CASSPDRGEAFF.

The V call is TRBV2, the J call TRBJ2-1; a possible D gene is TRBD2 (5 bases). The germline V gene encodes CDR1 SNHLY and CDR2 FYNNEI. V lost 0 bases, J lost 9 bases, and 12 bases lay in between. The CDR3 is 14 amino acids. The CDR3 nucleotides are TGTGCCAGCAGTGAAGCGGTGGGAGTGGCTGAGCAGTTCTTC. It translates to CASSEAVGVAEQFF.

The genes are TRBV6-1 and TRBJ2-1, with 7 bases that match TRBD2. V shed 6 bases, J shed 3 bases, and the junction held 5 bases outside the gene matches. CDR3 length: 14 residues. Germline lookup yields CDR1 MNHNS and CDR2 SASEGT. The CDR3 bases are TGTGCCAGCAGCCAAGGACTAGTCTACAATGAGCAGTTCTTC. Residues: CASSQGLVYNEQFF.

The rearrangement joins TRBV15 to TRBJ2-1; no definite D call. The V end lost 1 base, the J end lost 13 bases, and 14 bases lay between the germline ends. The CDR3 runs to 13 residues. Germline V gene sequence: CDR1 LNHNV, CDR2 YYDKDF (reference sequence). Here the CDR3 reads CATSRVRTTQQFF. Here the CDR3 DNA reads TGTGCCACCAGCAGAGTCAGGACGACCCAACAGTTCTTC.

Points on this clone: Other DNA sequences of this sample code for an identical CDR3. The chain uses TRBV29-1 and TRBJ2-7; D is uncertain. The CDR3 length is 13 residues. The ends were cut back, 3 bases at V and 0 bases at J, with 9 bases in the middle. CDR1 is SQVTM, CDR2 ANQGSEA, per germline. CDR3 coding DNA: TGCAGCGTTGATGGTGGATCCTCCTACGAGCAGTACTTC. Its protein is CSVDGGSSYEQYF.

The chain links TRBV28 to TRBJ1-4; TRBD1 aligns across 7 bases. Germline loops: CDR1 MDHEN, CDR2 SYDVKM. J was trimmed by 6 bases and V by 6 bases; bases with no gene match: 1. The CDR3 runs 12 residues. The CDR3 sequence is CASSDRDEKLFF. In DNA, the CDR3 is TGTGCCAGCAGCGACAGGGATGAAAAACTGTTTTTT.

The chain combines TRBV28 with TRBJ2-3; the D gene could be TRBD1 or TRBD2 (7 bases each). Germline assignment: CDR1 MDHEN and CDR2 SYDVKM. Deletions cut 5 bases from V and 5 bases from J, with 17 bases between. This CDR3 is built from 15 residues. DNA of the CDR3: TGTGCCAGCAGTGCCTTGGGAGGGGGCAAAGATACGCAGTATTTT. It specifies CASSALGGGKDTQYF.

The chain is built from TRBV2 and TRBJ2-7; D is perhaps TRBD2 (5 bases). Between the trimmed V and J ends, which lost 4 bases and 7 bases, there was a span of 11 bases. Germline V gene lookup returns CDR1 SNHLY and CDR2 FYNNEI. The CDR3 consists of 12 residues. Here the CDR3 DNA reads TGTGCCAGCAGTGGAGGGTTAGGAGAGCAGTACTTC. Its translation is CASSGGLGEQYF.

This clone was seen just once. The rearrangement links TRBV4-1 to TRBJ2-3; the match to TRBD2 covers 10 bases. The CDR3 is 18 amino acids. In germline, CDR1 is MGHRA, CDR2 YSYEKL. With 4 bases clipped from V and 1 base from J, the junction kept 11 bases outside the gene matches. CDR3: CASSLQASGSWGTDTQYF. As DNA, the CDR3 is TGCGCCAGCAGCCTCCAGGCTAGCGGGAGCTGGGGCACAGATACGCAGTATTTT.

The V call is TRBV5-1, the J call TRBJ2-5; 8 bases map to TRBD2. V shed 2 bases and J 7 bases; nucleotides not matched to a gene: 4. CDR1 and CDR2 from the germline V gene are SGHRS and YFSETQ. This CDR3 spans 13 amino acids. The CDR3 bases are TGCGCCAGCAGCTTAACGGGGGGGCGGACCCAGTACTTC. This gives the protein CASSLTGGRTQYF.